The rows below give T cell receptor beta chains drawn from one sample of a study of tumor-infiltrating lymphocytes in primary liver carcinoma. TCRdb fed the multiplex PCR reads into MiXCR, producing one record per CDR3 protein. The sample includes some 110,000 distinct CDR3 sequences, 60% to 80% of them seen just once. Sequenced material: liver tumor tissue from sampling region 3. The receptors originated from a woman between 55 and 75 years old with primary liver carcinoma and hepatitis B virus infection. Each CDR3 is given with its conserved first and last residue. The D gene is left open where the match is weak. Clone size, where shown, is once, few, many, or a class for clones that have expanded.

D: TRBD1; V: TRBV4-2; size: -; J: TRBJ2-5; CDR3: CASSRGGTGTHPGEETQYF; DNA: TGTGCCAGTAGCCGAGGAGGGACAGGGACCCATCCTGGGGAAGAGACCCAGTACTTC
D: TRBD1; V: TRBV6-5; size: many; J: TRBJ1-5; CDR3: CASGRTGSNQPQHF; DNA: TGTGCCAGCGGCCGGACAGGGAGCAATCAGCCCCAGCATTTT
D: TRBD1; V: TRBV11-2; size: -; J: TRBJ2-3; CDR3: CACGHELGTETQYF; DNA: TGTGCCTGCGGCCATGAATTGGGGACAGAAACGCAGTATTTT
D: -; V: TRBV11-2; size: once; J: TRBJ2-1; CDR3: CASSLTSPSTREHFF; DNA: TGTGCCAGCAGCTTAACATCACCGTCAACGAGGGAGCATTTCTTC
D: -; V: TRBV4-1; size: -; J: TRBJ1-1; CDR3: CASSLRIGNTEALF; DNA: TGCGCCAGCAGCCTTAGGATTGGGAACACTGAGGCTCTCTTT
D: TRBD1; V: TRBV4-2; size: -; J: TRBJ2-2; CDR3: CANSPTGGRTGELFF; DNA: TGTGCCAACAGTCCGACAGGGGGCCGAACCGGGGAGCTGTTTTTT
D: -; V: TRBV10-3; size: -; J: TRBJ1-5; CDR3: CAISPTNQPQHF; DNA: TGTGCCATCAGCCCGACCAATCAGCCCCAGCATTTT
D: -; V: TRBV11-2; size: -; J: TRBJ2-7; CDR3: CASSLASVGTEQYF; DNA: TGTGCCAGCAGCTTAGCCTCTGTAGGGACCGAGCAGTACTTC
D: -; V: TRBV5-1; size: -; J: TRBJ2-4; CDR3: CANSLEGGYGNIQYF; DNA: TGCGCCAACAGCTTGGAGGGGGGGTATGGAAACATTCAGTACTTC
D: -; V: TRBV7-9; size: few; J: TRBJ2-1; CDR3: CASSLVSGHNEQFF; DNA: TGTGCCAGCAGCTTAGTGTCTGGACACAATGAGCAGTTCTTC
D: -; V: TRBV11-3; size: -; J: TRBJ2-1; CDR3: CTSSSRGARIMSNEQFF; DNA: TGTACCAGCAGCTCCCGGGGGGCGCGGATCATGAGCAATGAGCAGTTCTTC
D: TRBD1; V: TRBV15; size: once; J: TRBJ2-7; CDR3: CATSRGTGAPSYEQYF; DNA: TGTGCCACCAGCAGGGGAACAGGGGCCCCCAGCTACGAGCAGTACTTC
D: TRBD2; V: TRBV6-1; size: many; J: TRBJ2-5; CDR3: CASNEGGRGETQYF; DNA: TGTGCCAGCAACGAGGGCGGGAGGGGAGAGACCCAGTACTTC
D: -; V: TRBV11-3; size: many; J: TRBJ2-7; CDR3: CASTYGDGPFNPYEQYF; DNA: TGTGCCAGCACCTATGGGGACGGACCATTCAACCCCTACGAGCAGTACTTC
D: TRBD2; V: TRBV28; size: -; J: TRBJ2-5; CDR3: CASRKLAGEAETQYF; DNA: TGTGCCAGCAGGAAACTAGCGGGGGAGGCAGAGACCCAGTACTTC
D: TRBD1; V: TRBV10-3; size: many; J: TRBJ1-6; CDR3: CAISDRTGSNSPLHF; DNA: TGTGCCATCAGTGATCGGACAGGGAGTAATTCACCCCTCCACTTT
D: -; V: TRBV5-1; size: many; J: TRBJ2-6; CDR3: CASSLGDGAGANVLTF; DNA: TGCGCCAGCAGCTTGGGGGACGGGGCTGGGGCCAACGTCCTGACTTTC
D: -; V: TRBV4-2; size: -; J: TRBJ2-1; CDR3: CDSSQDGGDPYYEQFF; DNA: TGTGACAGCAGCCAAGATGGAGGGGACCCCTACTATGAACAGTTCTTC
D: TRBD1; V: TRBV18; size: few; J: TRBJ1-2; CDR3: CASSPAWTGGNSYGYTF; DNA: TGTGCTAGCTCACCCGCCTGGACAGGGGGAAATTCCTATGGCTACACCTTC
D: -; V: TRBV11-1; size: once; J: TRBJ2-2; CDR3: CTSSLGGSLTGELFF; DNA: TGTACCAGCAGCTTAGGGGGAAGTCTTACAGGGGAGCTGTTTTTT
D: -; V: TRBV12-3/TRBV12-4; size: many; J: TRBJ2-3; CDR3: CASSPGGSTDTQYF; DNA: TGTGCCAGCAGCCCCGGTGGTAGCACAGATACGCAGTATTTT
D: -; V: TRBV5-1; size: many; J: TRBJ1-2; CDR3: CASSAGDMNYGYTF; DNA: TGCGCCAGCAGCGCAGGGGACATGAACTATGGCTACACCTTC
D: -; V: TRBV29-1; size: -; J: TRBJ2-3; CDR3: CSVEGGRGADRQYF; DNA: TGCAGCGTAGAGGGGGGGCGCGGTGCAGATAGGCAGTATTTT
D: TRBD2; V: TRBV7-9; size: many; J: TRBJ2-7; CDR3: CASSLVQGRDYYEQYF; DNA: TGTGCCAGCAGCTTAGTCCAGGGCCGGGACTACTACGAGCAGTACTTC